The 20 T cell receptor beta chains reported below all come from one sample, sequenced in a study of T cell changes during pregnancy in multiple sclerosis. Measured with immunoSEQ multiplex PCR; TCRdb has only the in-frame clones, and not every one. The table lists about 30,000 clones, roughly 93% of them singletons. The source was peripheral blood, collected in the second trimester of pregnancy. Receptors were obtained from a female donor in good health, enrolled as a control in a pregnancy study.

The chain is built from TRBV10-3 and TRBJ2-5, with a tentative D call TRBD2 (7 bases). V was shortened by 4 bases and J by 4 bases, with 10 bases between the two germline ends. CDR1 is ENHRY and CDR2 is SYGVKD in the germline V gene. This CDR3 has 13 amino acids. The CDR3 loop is CAISGRGGETQYF. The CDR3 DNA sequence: TGTGCCATCAGTGGGAGGGGGGGAGAGACCCAGTACTTC.

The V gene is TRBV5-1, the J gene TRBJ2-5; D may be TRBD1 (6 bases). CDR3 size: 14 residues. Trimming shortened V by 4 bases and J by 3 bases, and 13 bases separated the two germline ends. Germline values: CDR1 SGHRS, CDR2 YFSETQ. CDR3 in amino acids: CASSPGQIKETQYF. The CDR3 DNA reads TGCGCCAGCAGCCCCGGACAGATTAAAGAGACCCAGTACTTC.

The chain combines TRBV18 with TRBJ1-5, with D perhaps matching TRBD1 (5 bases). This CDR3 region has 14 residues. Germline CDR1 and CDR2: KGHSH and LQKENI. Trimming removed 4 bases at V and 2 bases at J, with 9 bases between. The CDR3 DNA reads TGTGCCAGCTCACTCGACAGCGGCAATCAGCCCCAGCATTTT. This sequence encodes CASSLDSGNQPQHF.

The CDR3 sequence: CASRGGRSREKLFF. CDR3 bases: TGTGCCAGTAGAGGGGGCCGCAGTAGAGAAAAACTGTTTTTT. The chain links TRBV19 to TRBJ1-4, with 7 bases fitting TRBD1. V trimming: 6 bases; J trimming: 8 bases; junction bases outside the gene matches: 9. The CDR3 extends over 14 amino acids. Germline V CDR1 and CDR2: LNHDA, SQIVND (reference sequence).

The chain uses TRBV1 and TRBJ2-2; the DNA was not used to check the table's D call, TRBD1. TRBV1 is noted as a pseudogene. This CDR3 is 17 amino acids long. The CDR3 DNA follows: TGCACCAGCAGCCAAACCAGGGGAATAACGAACACCGGGGAGCTGTTTTTT. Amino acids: CTSSQTRGITNTGELFF.

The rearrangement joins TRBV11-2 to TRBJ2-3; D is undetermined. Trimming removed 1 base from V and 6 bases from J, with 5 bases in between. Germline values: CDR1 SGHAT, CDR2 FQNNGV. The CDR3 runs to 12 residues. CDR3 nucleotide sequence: TGTGCCAGCAGCTTAGCCATGGATACGCAGTATTTT. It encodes CASSLAMDTQYF.

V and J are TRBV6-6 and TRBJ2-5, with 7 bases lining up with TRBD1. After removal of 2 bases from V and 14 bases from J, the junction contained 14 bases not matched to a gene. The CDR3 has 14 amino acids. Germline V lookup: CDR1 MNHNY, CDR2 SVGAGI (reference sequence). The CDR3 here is CASSYENIRDSVYF. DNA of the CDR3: TGTGCCAGCAGTTACGAAAACATACGGGACAGCGTTTACTTC.

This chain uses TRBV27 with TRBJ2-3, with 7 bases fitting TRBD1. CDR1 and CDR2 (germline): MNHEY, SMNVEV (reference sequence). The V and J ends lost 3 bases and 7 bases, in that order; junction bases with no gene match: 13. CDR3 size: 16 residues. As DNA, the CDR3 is TGTGCCAGCAGTTTGAGCCAGGGGGTGACCCATTATACGCAGTATTTT. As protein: CASSLSQGVTHYTQYF.

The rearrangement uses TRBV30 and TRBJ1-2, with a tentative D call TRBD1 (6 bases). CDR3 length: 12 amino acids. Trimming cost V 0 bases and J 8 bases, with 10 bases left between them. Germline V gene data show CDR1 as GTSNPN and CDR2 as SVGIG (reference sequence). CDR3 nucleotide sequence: TGTGCCTGGAGTGTGGGGGGGCAAGGCTACACCTTC. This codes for CAWSVGGQGYTF.

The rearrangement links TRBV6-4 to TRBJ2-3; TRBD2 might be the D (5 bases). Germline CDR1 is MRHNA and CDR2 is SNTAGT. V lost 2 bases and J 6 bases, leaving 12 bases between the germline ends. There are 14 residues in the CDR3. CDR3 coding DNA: TGTGCCAGCAGTGACACGGGGAGAGGGGATACGCAGTATTTT. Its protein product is CASSDTGRGDTQYF.

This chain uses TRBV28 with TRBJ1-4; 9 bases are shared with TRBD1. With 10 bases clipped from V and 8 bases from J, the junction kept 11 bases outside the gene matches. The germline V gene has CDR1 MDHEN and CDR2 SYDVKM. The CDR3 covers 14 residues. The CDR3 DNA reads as TGTGCCACCAATTACGGACAGGGGAAGGAAAAACTGTTTTTT. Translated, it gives CATNYGQGKEKLFF.

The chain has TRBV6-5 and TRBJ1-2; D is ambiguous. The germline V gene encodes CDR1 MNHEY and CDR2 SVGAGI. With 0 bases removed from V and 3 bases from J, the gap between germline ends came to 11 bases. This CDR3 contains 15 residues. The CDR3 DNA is TGTGCCAGCAGTTACTCCGGTGACAAGTACTATGGCTACACCTTC. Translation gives CASSYSGDKYYGYTF.

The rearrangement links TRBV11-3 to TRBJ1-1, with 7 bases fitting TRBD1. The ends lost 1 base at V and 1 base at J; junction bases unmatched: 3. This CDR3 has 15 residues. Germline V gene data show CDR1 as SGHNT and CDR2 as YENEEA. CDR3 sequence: CASSLGPGGNTEAFF. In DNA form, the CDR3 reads TGTGCCAGCAGCTTAGGGCCAGGGGGGAACACTGAAGCTTTCTTT.

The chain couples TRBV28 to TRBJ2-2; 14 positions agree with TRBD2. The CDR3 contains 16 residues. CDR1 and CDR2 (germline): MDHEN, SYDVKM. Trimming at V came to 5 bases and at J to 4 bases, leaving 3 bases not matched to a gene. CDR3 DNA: TGTGCCAGCAGTCCCGGGACTAGCGGGAGCACCGGGGAGCTGTTTTTT. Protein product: CASSPGTSGSTGELFF.

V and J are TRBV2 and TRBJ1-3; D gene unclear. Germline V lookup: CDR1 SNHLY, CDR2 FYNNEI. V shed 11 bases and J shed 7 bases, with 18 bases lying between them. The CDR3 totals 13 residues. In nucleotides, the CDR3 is TGTGCCGCTATGGGAGACCCAAGGAACACCATATATTTT. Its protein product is CAAMGDPRNTIYF.

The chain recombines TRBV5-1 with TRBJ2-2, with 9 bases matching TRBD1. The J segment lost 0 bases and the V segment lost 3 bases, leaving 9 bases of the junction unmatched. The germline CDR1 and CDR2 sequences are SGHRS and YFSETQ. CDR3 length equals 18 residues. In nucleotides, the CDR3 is TGCGCCAGCAGCTACCGCACAGGGGGCGAACCGAACACCGGGGAGCTGTTTTTT. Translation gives CASSYRTGGEPNTGELFF.

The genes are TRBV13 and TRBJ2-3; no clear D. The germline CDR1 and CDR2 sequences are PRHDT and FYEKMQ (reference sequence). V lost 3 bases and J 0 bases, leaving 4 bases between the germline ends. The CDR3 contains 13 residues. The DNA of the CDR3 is TGTGCCAGCAGCTTCGGGAGCACAGATACGCAGTATTTT. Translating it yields CASSFGSTDTQYF.

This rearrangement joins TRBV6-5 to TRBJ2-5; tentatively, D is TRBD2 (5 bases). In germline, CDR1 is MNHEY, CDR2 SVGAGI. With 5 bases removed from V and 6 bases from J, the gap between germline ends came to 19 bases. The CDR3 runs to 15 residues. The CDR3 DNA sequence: TGTGCCAGCAGTAGGGAGCTTGGACCTTCGCAGACCCAGTACTTC. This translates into CASSRELGPSQTQYF.

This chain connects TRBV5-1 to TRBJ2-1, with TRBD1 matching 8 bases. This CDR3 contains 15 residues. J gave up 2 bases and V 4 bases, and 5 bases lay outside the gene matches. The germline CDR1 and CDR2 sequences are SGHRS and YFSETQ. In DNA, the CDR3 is TGCGCCAGCAGCCCCCAGGGGGCCCCCTACAATGAGCAGTTCTTC. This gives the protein CASSPQGAPYNEQFF.

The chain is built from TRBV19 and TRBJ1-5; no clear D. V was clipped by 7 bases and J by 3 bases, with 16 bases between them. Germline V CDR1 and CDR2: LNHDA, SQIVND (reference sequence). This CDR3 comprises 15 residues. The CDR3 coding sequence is TGTGCCAGTACCCGCCGGGTCCCAAACAATCAGCCCCAGCATTTT. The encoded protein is CASTRRVPNNQPQHF.